This T cell receptor beta chain was sequenced in a study of blood T cell repertoires in COVID-19. Repertoires were generated with immunoSEQ multiplex PCR, while TCRdb's copy carries only in-frame clones and drops some. The data show some 200,000 clones, with approximately 87% seen just once and 3% to 3.5% held by the top ten. Trimming cost V 8 bases and J 5 bases; bases outside gene matches: 13. The CDR3 extends over 15 amino acids. Germline CDR1 reads SNHLY; CDR2 reads FYNNEI. The V call is TRBV2, the J call TRBJ1-1, with 8 nucleotides matching TRBD1. What was sequenced was PBMCs or T cells enriched from blood (not recorded which). This clonotype was obtained from a woman in her fifties or sixties in a cohort exposed to, infected with or recovered from COVID-19 (not recorded which). The CDR3 bases are TGTGCCAGCCGCGCGGCAACAGGGGGTGGTACTGAAGCTTTCTTT. Its protein product is CASRAATGGGTEAFF.